The 8 T cell receptor beta chains below were found in one sample sequenced in a study of neurological immune-mediated disorders. TCRdb re-derived calls from the 5' RACE reads in MiXCR, one entry per CDR3 protein. Here the sample spans some 80,000 distinct CDR3 sequences, about 4.3% being singletons. The time point here: longitudinal time-point 3. The sample was PBMCs. These receptors were taken from an older woman with multiple sclerosis.

This clonotype was detected a few times. The chain combines TRBV7-9 with TRBJ2-7; D is undetermined. Trimming stripped 1 base from V and 2 bases from J, with 12 bases between. The CDR3 consists of 15 residues. Germline CDR1 reads SEHNR; CDR2 reads FQNEAQ (reference sequence). CDR3 sequence: CASSLGTLRTYEQYF. As DNA, the CDR3 is TGTGCCAGCAGCTTAGGAACTCTCAGGACCTACGAGCAGTACTTC. The full variable domain, completed using reference TRBV7-9 and TRBJ2-7, is DTGVSQNPRHKITKRGQNVTFRCDPISEHNRLYWYRQTLGQGPEFLTYFQNEAQLEKSRLLSDRFSAERPKGSFSTLEIQRTEQGDSAMYLCASSLGTLRTYEQYFGPGTRLTVT.

In its sample, this clonotype was seen many times. This chain uses TRBV9 with TRBJ1-6; D ambiguous. From germline, CDR1 is SGDLS and CDR2 YYNGEE. The CDR3 contains 15 residues. The ends were cut back, 1 base at V and 0 bases at J, with 5 bases in the middle. CDR3 sequence: CASSVLSSYNSPLHF. In DNA, the CDR3 is TGTGCCAGCAGCGTATTGAGCTCCTATAATTCACCCCTCCACTTT.

This clonotype was seen repeatedly, ten times or more. The J gene is TRBJ2-3, the V gene TRBV5-1; 11 nucleotides line up with TRBD2. Germline V gene sequence: CDR1 SGHRS, CDR2 YFSETQ. This CDR3 has 14 amino acids. V was clipped by 8 bases and J by 0 bases; unmatched bases: 2. CDR3 DNA: TGCGCCAGTCGACTAGCGGGGAGCACAGATACGCAGTATTTT. Translating it yields CASRLAGSTDTQYF.

This clonotype was observed a few times. The chain combines TRBV14 with TRBJ2-7, with 11 bases identical to TRBD1. In germline, CDR1 is SGHDN, CDR2 FVKESK. The CDR3 runs 16 residues. V gave up 0 bases and J gave up 7 bases; unmatched junction bases: 8. CDR3 protein: CASSQDLGQGGREQYF. CDR3 DNA: TGTGCCAGCAGCCAAGATCTGGGACAGGGGGGCAGGGAGCAGTACTTC.

This clonotype occurred many times. The chain employs TRBV20-1 and TRBJ2-7; D perhaps matches TRBD2 (6 bases). In germline, CDR1 is DFQATT, CDR2 SNEGSKA (reference sequence). V lost 0 bases and J lost 0, with 18 bases in between. This CDR3 has 17 amino acids. CDR3 in amino acids: CSARDPWASGSSYEQYF. CDR3 coding DNA: TGCAGTGCTAGAGACCCGTGGGCGAGCGGGTCCTCCTACGAGCAGTACTTC.

To note about this clonotype: A read error may be the cause here, since a much bigger clone is one base away. The chain carries TRBV3-1 and TRBJ2-1, with TRBD2 matching 10 bases. Germline values: CDR1 LGHDT, CDR2 YNNKEL (reference sequence). The CDR3 runs to 17 residues. The ends lost 2 bases at V and 4 bases at J; junction bases unmatched: 8. CDR3 DNA: TGTGCCAGCAGCCAATATACATCTAGCGGGGGTTACAATGAGCAGTTCTTC. This codes for CASSQYTSSGGYNEQFF.

Worth noting for this clonotype: A much larger clonotype is one base distant, so this may be a read error. CDR3: CSASGSSYNEHFF. CDR3 DNA sequence: TGCAGTGCTAGTGGGAGCTCCTACAATGAGCATTTCTTC. The chain joins TRBV20-1 to TRBJ2-1, with a tentative D call TRBD2 (5 bases). CDR1 is DFQATT, CDR2 SNEGSKA, per germline (reference sequence). CDR3 size: 13 residues.

In its sample, this clonotype is medium-sized. J is TRBJ1-1 and V is TRBV5-1; 11 bases agree with TRBD1. Germline CDR1 reads SGHRS; CDR2 reads YFSETQ. The CDR3 spans 18 residues. Trimming removed 0 bases from V and 1 base from J; junction bases left unmatched: 8. This chain's CDR3 is CASSLGPGQGAGNTEAFF. The CDR3 region has the DNA TGCGCCAGCAGCTTGGGCCCCGGACAGGGGGCAGGGAACACTGAAGCTTTCTTT.